The next 17 T cell receptor beta chains were all read from a single sample in a study of tumor and adjacent non-tumor tissue in lung cancer. Three rounds of nested PCR, following a modified ARM-PCR protocol, produced the TCRbeta library. TCRdb analysed the multiplex PCR reads with MiXCR anew, one entry per CDR3 protein. The data hold 200,000 to 250,000 distinct CDR3 sequences, with 70% to 75% observed a single time. The template was RNA from unsorted bulk tissue. Sequencing was performed on lung tumor tissue. These receptors were taken from a man between 60 and 75 years old with non-small cell lung cancer.

This rearrangement joins TRBV18 to TRBJ2-7, with a tentative D call TRBD2 (5 bases). The length of the CDR3 is 12 residues. Germline CDR1 is KGHSH and CDR2 is LQKENI. Trimming cost V 2 bases and J 5 bases, with 7 bases left between them. This CDR3 reads CASSPGENEQYF. CDR3 DNA sequence: TGTGCCAGCTCACCAGGGGAGAACGAGCAGTACTTC.

Turning to this clonotype: At one end the junction does not follow the germline gene, possibly because of a read error. The chain has TRBV20-1 and TRBJ2-1; 7 bases line up with TRBD2. Germline V gene lookup returns CDR1 DFQATT and CDR2 SNEGSKA (reference sequence). This CDR3 has 15 amino acids. CDR3 residues: CGARDRRIAGTEQFF. CDR3 DNA sequence: TGCGGTGCTAGAGATCGAAGAATAGCGGGTACTGAGCAGTTCTTC.

As regards this clonotype: Being one base from a much bigger clone, this may be a read error. V and J are TRBV20-1 and TRBJ2-3; perhaps TRBD2 as D (5 bases). The V gene's germline CDR1 is DFQATT and CDR2 SNEGSKA (reference sequence). The CDR3 covers 15 residues. The V end was cut by 1 base, the J end by 2 bases, with 13 bases between. The CDR3 nucleotides read TGCAGTGCTAGAGTAGAGGGTCAACTCACAGATACGCAGTATTTT. As protein: CSARVEGQLTDTQYF.

This clonotype was counted a few times. The chain recombines TRBV20-1 with TRBJ2-5; TRBD1 agrees at 11 bases. J was trimmed by 4 bases and V by 3 bases; bases with no gene match: 4. The germline gives CDR1 DFQATT, CDR2 SNEGSKA (reference sequence). The CDR3 covers 14 residues. The CDR3 bases are TGCAGTGCTAGGTCGGGACAGGGGGGAGAGACCCAGTACTTC. Translating gives CSARSGQGGETQYF.

The chain uses TRBV29-1 and TRBJ1-3; D is uncertain. The CDR3 is made up of 13 amino acids. CDR1 is SQVTM, CDR2 ANQGSEA, per germline. Between the trimmed V and J ends, which lost 8 bases and 0 bases, there was a span of 11 bases. CDR3 sequence reads: CSIQVSSGNTIYF. CDR3 nucleotide sequence: TGCAGCATTCAAGTAAGCTCTGGAAACACCATATATTTT.

This clonotype was observed many times. This chain uses TRBV20-1 with TRBJ1-3; a weak D match, TRBD1 (6 bases). CDR3 length: 13 amino acids. V lost 7 bases, J lost 1 base, and 11 bases lay in between. CDR1 is DFQATT and CDR2 is SNEGSKA in the germline V gene (reference sequence). The CDR3 region has the DNA TGCAGTGTTTGGGGGGCTTCTGGAAACACCATATATTTT. This codes for CSVWGASGNTIYF.

Remarks on this clonotype: One end of the junction fails to match germline, which may point to a read error. The gene calls are TRBV29-1 and TRBJ2-5; weak D call: TRBD2 (6 bases). Germline-derived CDR1 and CDR2 are SQVTM and ANQGSEA. This CDR3 is 16 amino acids long. CDR3 sequence: CSVEDLEWAGQDTQYF. The CDR3 DNA reads as TGCAGCGTTGAAGATCTTGAATGGGCGGGGCAAGATACCCAGTACTTC.

Worth noting for this clonotype: This may arise from a read error, as a much more abundant clone is one base away. CDR3 sequence (DNA): TGTGCCAGCAGTTTGGGACTACTTGATCCCCTCCACTTT. Amino acid sequence: CASSLGLLDPLHF. This chain joins TRBV12-3 or TRBV12-4 and TRBJ1-6, with TRBD1 as a possible D gene (5 bases). The CDR3 sequence is 13 residues long. V was cut by 3 bases and J by 13 bases, with 13 bases left in between.

For this clonotype: This may arise from a read error, as a much more abundant clone is one base away. The chain joins TRBV4-2 to TRBJ1-4; D may be TRBD1 (6 bases). V gave up 0 bases and J gave up 7 bases, with 15 bases separating them. This CDR3 spans 16 amino acids. CDR1 is LGHNA, CDR2 YNFKEQ, per germline. CDR3 sequence reads: CASSQDRTEISEKLFF. CDR3 DNA sequence: TGTGCCAGCAGCCAAGACAGGACAGAGATAAGTGAAAAACTGTTTTTT.

The CDR3 here is CASSEGVTTGGYTF. For the CDR3, the DNA is TGTGCCAGCAGTGAAGGGGTCACGACTGGCGGCTACACCTTC. The chain uses TRBV6-1 and TRBJ1-2; no clear D. Germline V gene lookup returns CDR1 MNHNS and CDR2 SASEGT. V was trimmed by 1 base and J by 8 bases, leaving 14 bases between them. The CDR3 totals 14 residues.

Comments on this clonotype: This may arise from a read error, as a much more abundant clone is one base away. The final CDR3 position lacks the conserved phenylalanine or tryptophan, pointing to a likely read error. This chain connects TRBV20-1 to TRBJ2-5; no reliable D call. The CDR3 is 13 amino acids. Trimming took off 2 bases at V and 3 bases at J, with 10 bases between the two ends. Looked up from germline, CDR1 is DFQATT and CDR2 is SNEGSKA (reference sequence). In DNA form, the CDR3 reads TGCAGTGCTAGATCTCCTGGTAAAGAGACCCAGTACTTA. Amino acids: CSARSPGKETQYL.

The CDR3 DNA follows: TGCGCCAGCAGCCAAGGGTATGTTGGAGTGGGGAGTGAGAATGAGCAGTTCTTC. It encodes CASSQGYVGVGSENEQFF. The chain combines TRBV4-1 with TRBJ2-1; D might be TRBD2 (5 bases). In germline, CDR1 is MGHRA, CDR2 YSYEKL. V was pared by 1 base and J by 7 bases, with 23 bases between. The CDR3 totals 18 residues.

Remarks on this clonotype: Possible read error: a much larger clone is one base away. This chain joins TRBV4-1 and TRBJ1-5; D remains unclear. The CDR3 totals 15 residues. Germline V gene sequence: CDR1 MGHRA, CDR2 YSYEKL. The CDR3 region has the DNA TGCGCCAGCAGCCAAGAATCGGGGTTCAATCAGTCCCAGCATTTT. It codes for CASSQESGFNQSQHF.

Points on this clonotype: This could be a read error, since a much larger clone is one nucleotide away. The chain carries TRBV4-2 and TRBJ2-7; D is perhaps TRBD1 (7 bases). The CDR3 is 16 amino acids. V dropped 4 bases and J dropped 6 bases, with 22 bases sitting between them. CDR1 and CDR2 (germline): LGHNA, YNFKEQ. The CDR3 DNA reads TGTGCCAGCAGCCGAGTGAGAAACAGGGGAGGTTCCGAGCAGTACTTC. Translation gives CASSRVRNRGGSEQYF.

The table lists this clonotype with a few counts. This chain connects TRBV20-1 to TRBJ1-2; D is undetermined. Germline-derived CDR1 and CDR2 are DFQATT and SNEGSKA (reference sequence). The length of the CDR3 is 13 residues. V shed 7 bases and J shed 3 bases, with 15 bases lying between them. The CDR3 reads CSVRRGQDYGYTF. The CDR3 DNA is TGCAGTGTTAGGAGAGGCCAGGACTATGGCTACACCTTC.

This clonotype was counted ten times or more. The chain employs TRBV5-4 and TRBJ2-1; 13 positions match TRBD2. V dropped 0 bases and J dropped 0; count of bases not matched to a gene: 3. The CDR3 totals 18 residues. The germline gives CDR1 SGHNT, CDR2 YYREEE (reference sequence). The CDR3, as DNA: TGTGCCAGCAGCTTGGGGGGACTAGCGGGGAGCTCCTACAATGAGCAGTTCTTC. Its translation is CASSLGGLAGSSYNEQFF.

Turning to this clonotype: Mismatch with germline at one junction end may stem from a read error. The gene calls are TRBV11-2 and TRBJ2-1; D assignment may be TRBD1 or TRBD2 (5 bases each). CDR1 SGHAT and CDR2 FQNNGV come from the germline V gene. CDR3 length: 15 amino acids. The CDR3 DNA is TGTGCCAGCACCCTGGATAGGGGAGAGTTCAATAAGCAATTCTTC. Amino acid sequence: CASTLDRGEFNKQFF.